The 19 T cell receptor beta chains listed next were all sequenced from one sample in a study of T cell changes during pregnancy in multiple sclerosis (dated by TCRdb to between 2019 and 2020). The library was obtained by the immunoSEQ multiplex PCR assay. This immuneACCESS table, as held by TCRdb, lists in-frame sequences with V and J called but not all clones. Of the missing ones, under half trace to an unresolved V gene in checked studies; the others have no known cause. Present in this sample are tens of thousands of clones, about 91% of which were seen just once. The ten largest clones represent 0.85% to 1% of the sample. Sequences were derived from peripheral blood, sampled in the first trimester of pregnancy. These receptors originate from a female donor with multiple sclerosis, enrolled in a pregnancy study.

The chain recombines TRBV29-1 with TRBJ1-4, with D unclear. Germline V gene sequence: CDR1 SQVTM, CDR2 ANQGSEA. This CDR3 has 14 amino acids. Trimming took off 0 bases at V and 8 bases at J, with 13 bases between the two ends. In DNA, the CDR3 is TGCAGCGTTGAAGATCGTACCGGGAGAGAAAAACTGTTTTTT. Amino acid sequence: CSVEDRTGREKLFF.

This rearrangement joins TRBV4-3 to TRBJ2-7; TRBD1 might be the D (6 bases). The CDR3 covers 13 residues. From germline, CDR1 is LGHNA and CDR2 YSLEER. The germline V and J ends were trimmed by 2 bases and 3 bases, with 8 bases remaining between them. The CDR3 DNA is TGCGCCAGCAGCCAACGGACAGACTACGAGCAGTACTTC. This sequence encodes CASSQRTDYEQYF.

The V gene is TRBV28, the J gene TRBJ1-2, with D hard to call. Germline V gives CDR1 MDHEN, CDR2 SYDVKM. This CDR3 contains 13 residues. V dropped 2 bases and J dropped 2 bases, with 6 bases sitting between them. The CDR3 loop is CASSLASNYGYTF. CDR3 sequence (DNA): TGTGCCAGCAGTTTAGCGTCCAACTATGGCTACACCTTC.

The chain has TRBV11-2 and TRBJ1-6; D might be TRBD1 (5 bases). CDR3 length: 17 residues. V was cut by 1 base and J by 6 bases, with 16 bases left in between. Germline V gene lookup returns CDR1 SGHAT and CDR2 FQNNGV. As DNA, the CDR3 is TGTGCCAGCAGCTTAGGGTCCGGGGGACGGTTTAATTCACCCCTCCACTTT. Encoded protein: CASSLGSGGRFNSPLHF.

This clone was counted a single time. The V and J genes are TRBV10-3 and TRBJ1-1, with TRBD1 matching 8 bases. The CDR3 extends over 15 amino acids. V dropped 7 bases and J dropped 1; count of bases not matched to a gene: 8. The germline V gene encodes CDR1 ENHRY and CDR2 SYGVKD. CDR3 sequence reads: CAIKLTGEGNTEAFF. DNA for the CDR3: TGTGCCATCAAGCTGACAGGGGAGGGGAACACTGAAGCTTTCTTT.

This clone has only one observation. The J gene is TRBJ1-1, the V gene TRBV6-1, with D possibly TRBD1 on 6 matching bases. V was shortened by 4 bases and J by 7 bases, with 10 bases between the two germline ends. CDR1 and CDR2 (germline): MNHNS, SASEGT. The CDR3 has 12 amino acids. The CDR3 region is CASSGGQLEAFF. The CDR3 nucleotides read TGTGCCAGCAGTGGTGGACAGCTTGAAGCTTTCTTT.

This clone has only a few counts. The J gene is TRBJ1-1, the V gene TRBV4-2; tentative D call: TRBD1 (5 bases). Germline-derived CDR1 and CDR2 are LGHNA and YNFKEQ. The CDR3 runs 16 residues. V lost 0 bases and J 4 bases, leaving 15 bases between the germline ends. The CDR3 spells CASSQDVGSGGTEAFF. CDR3 bases: TGTGCCAGCAGCCAAGATGTTGGCAGCGGGGGCACTGAAGCTTTCTTT.

The J gene is TRBJ1-1, the V gene TRBV5-1, with 7 bases aligning to TRBD1. With V trimmed by 2 bases and J by 5 bases, 9 bases remained unmatched. This CDR3 spans 15 amino acids. Germline-derived CDR1 and CDR2 are SGHRS and YFSETQ. The CDR3 region is CASSFNSQGGTEAFF. DNA for the CDR3: TGCGCCAGCAGCTTCAACTCCCAGGGGGGTACTGAAGCTTTCTTT.

V and J are TRBV7-3 and TRBJ1-2, with a possible D match to TRBD1 (6 bases). Looked up from germline, CDR1 is SGHTA and CDR2 is FQGTGA. V shed 0 bases and J shed 8 bases, with 13 bases lying between them. CDR3 size: 14 residues. The CDR3 DNA sequence: TGTGCCAGCAGCTTAACAGGGGGTGTTAACGGCTACACCTTC. This gives the protein CASSLTGGVNGYTF.

As for this clone: One end of the junction fails to match germline, which may point to a read error. The genes are TRBV18 and TRBJ2-1; no clear D gene. CDR1 and CDR2 (germline): KGHSH, LQKENI. This CDR3 is 16 amino acids long. The CDR3 region is CASSPPAVSSYNEQFF. The CDR3 DNA follows: TGTGCCAGCTCCCCACCTGCGGTGAGCTCCTACAATGAGCAGTTCTTC.

J is TRBJ2-1 and V is TRBV7-9; the match to TRBD2 covers 13 bases. The ends lost 5 bases at V and 4 bases at J; junction bases unmatched: 2. The CDR3 is 15 residues long. The germline V gene has CDR1 SEHNR and CDR2 FQNEAQ (reference sequence). As DNA, the CDR3 is TGTGCCAGCAGCAAGGGACTAGCGGGGTACAATGAGCAGTTCTTC. Translated: CASSKGLAGYNEQFF.

The V and J genes are TRBV10-1 and TRBJ2-1, with 11 bases that match TRBD2. Germline-derived CDR1 and CDR2 are WNHNN and SYGVQD (reference sequence). Losses at the gene ends were 8 bases for V and 7 bases for J; bases not matched to a gene: 10. This CDR3 spans 15 amino acids. The CDR3 nucleotides read TGCGCCAGCGGAGGATCCTTAGCGGGGGGGAATGAGCAGTTCTTC. Translating gives CASGGSLAGGNEQFF.

DNA of the CDR3: TGTGCCAGTAGCTATGTAGATTCACCCCTCCACTTT. This encodes CASSYVDSPLHF. The V gene is TRBV19, the J gene TRBJ1-6; D remains unclear. Germline-derived CDR1 and CDR2 are LNHDA and SQIVND (reference sequence). V was pared by 6 bases and J by 8 bases, with 8 bases between. CDR3 length equals 12 residues.

The chain is built from TRBV9 and TRBJ2-7, with 8 bases lining up with TRBD2. V dropped 6 bases and J dropped 7; count of bases not matched to a gene: 12. The CDR3 covers 14 residues. Germline lookup yields CDR1 SGDLS and CDR2 YYNGEE. The CDR3 spells CASNLNGGAREQYF. CDR3 nucleotides: TGTGCCAGCAACTTGAACGGGGGGGCTAGGGAGCAGTACTTC.

The chain recombines TRBV2 with TRBJ1-5; D is unclear. This CDR3 has 14 amino acids. V lost 4 bases, J lost 0 bases, and 7 bases lay in between. Germline V gives CDR1 SNHLY, CDR2 FYNNEI. The CDR3 is CASSGDYSNQPQHF. As DNA, the CDR3 is TGTGCCAGCAGTGGCGATTATAGCAATCAGCCCCAGCATTTT.

V usage is TRBV2 and J usage is TRBJ1-5; 10 positions match TRBD1. J lost 4 bases, V lost 11 bases, and 2 bases had no gene match. The CDR3 sequence is 12 residues long. Germline CDR1 SNHLY, CDR2 FYNNEI. The CDR3 DNA sequence: TGTGCCGGACAGGGGGAGAATCAGCCCCAGCATTTT. Translating gives CAGQGENQPQHF.

The chain carries TRBV7-2 and TRBJ1-5; D not certain. The CDR3 runs to 12 residues. The V gene lost 1 base and the J gene lost 9 bases, with 7 bases spanning the gap. Germline assignment: CDR1 SGHTA and CDR2 FQGNSA. The CDR3 nucleotides read TGTGCCAGCAGCTTAGGAACGGGGCCCCAGCATTTT. Residues: CASSLGTGPQHF.

V and J are TRBV9 and TRBJ2-3; a weak D match, TRBD2 (7 bases). V lost 0 bases to trimming and J lost 5 bases, with 13 bases between them. This CDR3 has 15 residues. The germline V gene encodes CDR1 SGDLS and CDR2 YYNGEE. The CDR3 DNA is TGTGCCAGCAGCGTAGTGGGGGGGGCTGGAGATACGCAGTATTTT. This codes for CASSVVGGAGDTQYF.

The rearrangement links TRBV9 to TRBJ1-1, with D tentatively TRBD1 (5 bases). The germline V gene encodes CDR1 SGDLS and CDR2 YYNGEE. This CDR3 contains 14 residues. Trimming stripped 0 bases from V and 1 base from J, with 7 bases between. DNA for the CDR3: TGTGCCAGCAGCGTAGCAGGGCAGAACACTGAAGCTTTCTTT. Protein product: CASSVAGQNTEAFF.